The rows below give T cell receptor beta chains drawn from one sample of a study of T-cell memory formation after mild COVID-19. MiXCR, applied by TCRdb to the 5' RACE reads, yields one record per CDR3 protein. The sample shows roughly 68,000 distinct CDR3 sequences, 16% of them seen only once. Sequencing was carried out using PBMCs or a T cell subset sorted from them (not recorded which). These receptors were obtained from an adult woman who had mild COVID-19 (a few samples of this study predate the infection). Cell type and time point are not known. Both conserved end residues are part of each CDR3. D genes are given only for firm matches. Where a row states a size, it is once, few, many or the class of an expanded clone; other rows omit it.

v_call,cdr3_length,clone_size,j_call,d_call,cdr3_nt,cdr3_aa
TRBV5-1,14,few,TRBJ2-1,-,TGCGCCAGCAGCTGGGATACTTCCTACAATGAGCAGTTCTTC,CASSWDTSYNEQFF
TRBV29-1,14,-,TRBJ2-6,-,TGCAGCGTTGAAGCGGAATCTGGGGCCAACGTCCTGACTTTC,CSVEAESGANVLTF
TRBV4-1,15,-,TRBJ2-5,TRBD2,TGCGCCAGCAGCCAAGACCCGACTAGCGGAGAGACCCAGTACTTC,CASSQDPTSGETQYF
TRBV9,18,few,TRBJ2-2,-,TGTGCCAGCAACGAGGGTGGACTGTTCATCCAAGGGACCGGGGAGCTGTTTTTT,CASNEGGLFIQGTGELFF
TRBV20-1,15,few,TRBJ2-5,-,TGCAGTGCTAGTAAAGTTCGATGGGATCAAGAGACCCAGTACTTC,CSASKVRWDQETQYF
TRBV7-6,13,-,TRBJ2-1,-,TGTGCCAGCAGCTTTGGATTGTTGAATGAGCAGTTCTTC,CASSFGLLNEQFF
TRBV27,17,-,TRBJ2-7,TRBD2,TGTGCCAGCAGTCTCGGACTAGCGGGAGGGAGTGGGAACGAGCAGTACTTC,CASSLGLAGGSGNEQYF
TRBV6-6,13,-,TRBJ2-3,-,TGTGCCAGCAACGGGGGGCCTGGGGATACGCAGTATTTT,CASNGGPGDTQYF
TRBV12-3/TRBV12-4,14,-,TRBJ1-1,-,TGTGCCAGCAGTTTGTGGGGACGGGACACTGAAGCTTTCTTT,CASSLWGRDTEAFF
TRBV4-3,13,few,TRBJ1-2,-,TGCGCCAGCAGCCAAGATAAGCTCTATGGCTACACCTTC,CASSQDKLYGYTF
TRBV5-1,15,few,TRBJ2-1,TRBD2,TGCGCCAGCAGCTTGGGACTAGCGGGAGTTGAGGAGCAGTTCTTC,CASSLGLAGVEEQFF
TRBV4-3,15,few,TRBJ1-5,-,TGCGCCAGCAGCCAAGATGGCCCAGGTAATCAGCCCCAGCATTTT,CASSQDGPGNQPQHF
TRBV9,16,few,TRBJ2-1,-,TGTGCCAGCAGCGTCCGGGCCCGCCTCGAAGTAGATGAGCAGTTCTTC,CASSVRARLEVDEQFF
TRBV27,13,few,TRBJ1-1,-,TGTGCCAGCAGTCCGGCAGTGAACACTGAAGCTTTCTTT,CASSPAVNTEAFF
TRBV30,11,-,TRBJ1-2,-,TGTGCCTGGAGGGCGGGGCCCGGCTACACCTTC,CAWRAGPGYTF
TRBV7-8,17,-,TRBJ1-6,-,TGTGCCAGCAGCTTCAGACTCGAAGTGGGGGCGAATTCACCCCTCCACTTT,CASSFRLEVGANSPLHF
TRBV5-1,14,few,TRBJ2-7,TRBD2,TGCGCCAGCAGCTGGACTAGCGGTTCCTACGAGCAGTACTTC,CASSWTSGSYEQYF
TRBV7-3,15,-,TRBJ2-3,-,TGTGCCAGCAGCTTAGGAACTATCAACACAGATACGCAGTATTTT,CASSLGTINTDTQYF
TRBV4-1,13,-,TRBJ2-5,TRBD2,TGCGCCAGCAGCCCGGGACTAATGGAGACCCAGTACTTC,CASSPGLMETQYF
TRBV29-1,13,few,TRBJ2-7,-,TGCAGCGTTGAGGGAGACAGCTCCTACGAGCAGTACTTC,CSVEGDSSYEQYF
TRBV5-6,16,few,TRBJ1-5,TRBD1,TGTGCCAGCAGCCCCTCAGGGGGAAGAAGCAATCAGCCCCAGCATTTT,CASSPSGGRSNQPQHF
TRBV20-1,15,few,TRBJ2-1,TRBD2,TGCAGTGCTAGAGACGCGGGACTAGAGTACAATGAGCAGTTCTTC,CSARDAGLEYNEQFF
TRBV12-3/TRBV12-4,15,few,TRBJ2-3,-,TGTGCCAGCAGTACGACGCTTGAGTCCACAGATACGCAGTATTTT,CASSTTLESTDTQYF
TRBV4-1,13,-,TRBJ2-1,-,TGCGCCAGCAGCCAAGGGGCGCTCGATGAGCAGTTCTTC,CASSQGALDEQFF
TRBV2,14,few,TRBJ2-7,TRBD1,TGTGCCAGCTCCGGGACAGGGCCATCCTACGAGCAGTACTTC,CASSGTGPSYEQYF
TRBV20-1,15,few,TRBJ2-7,TRBD2,TGCAGTGCTAGAGCGGAGCGGGAGGGTTCCTACGAGCAGTACTTC,CSARAEREGSYEQYF
TRBV6-2/TRBV6-3,15,few,TRBJ1-5,TRBD1,TGTGCCAGCAGTTACTCGACAGGGGGCAATCAGCCCCAGCATTTT,CASSYSTGGNQPQHF
TRBV12-3/TRBV12-4,14,few,TRBJ2-1,-,TGTGCCAGCAGTTTAGGGGGCTCCTACAATGAGCAGTTCTTC,CASSLGGSYNEQFF
TRBV3-1,15,-,TRBJ2-1,TRBD1,TGTGCCAGCAGCGGACAGGGAGTTTCCTACAATGAGCAGTTCTTC,CASSGQGVSYNEQFF
TRBV12-3/TRBV12-4,16,-,TRBJ2-1,TRBD2,TGTGCCAGCAGTGCCTTAGCGGGGGACCCCTACAATGAGCAGTTCTTC,CASSALAGDPYNEQFF
TRBV15,17,-,TRBJ1-1,-,TGTGCCACCAGCAGAGGAGGATTCGGAGGGAGGGACACTGAAGCTTTCTTT,CATSRGGFGGRDTEAFF
TRBV7-7,15,-,TRBJ2-5,-,TGTGCCAGCAGCTCATCCGAGGGGACCTTAGAGACCCAGTACTTC,CASSSSEGTLETQYF
TRBV9,15,few,TRBJ2-2,TRBD2,TGTGCCAGCAGCAGAGGAGGCGGGAGCACCGGGGAGCTGTTTTTT,CASSRGGGSTGELFF
TRBV5-1,15,-,TRBJ2-5,-,TGCGCCAGCAGCTTGCTGGGGGCGGTACAAGAGACCCAGTACTTC,CASSLLGAVQETQYF
TRBV6-5,14,few,TRBJ2-7,TRBD1,TGTGCCAGCAGTTATGGGACAGGACCGGCCGAGCAGTACTTC,CASSYGTGPAEQYF
TRBV7-2,14,-,TRBJ2-1,TRBD2,TGTGCCAGCAGTTCCCTAGCGGGAGGGGAGGAGCAGTTCTTC,CASSSLAGGEEQFF
TRBV27,13,-,TRBJ2-7,-,TGTGCCAGCAGTTTACAAGGGCAGTACGAGCAGTACTTC,CASSLQGQYEQYF
TRBV9,15,few,TRBJ1-6,TRBD1,TGTGCCAGCAGCGTAGGAGGACAGGCGACTTCACCCCTCCACTTT,CASSVGGQATSPLHF
TRBV9,15,-,TRBJ2-7,-,TGTGCCAGCAGCACGCAAAACAGGGTAAGCGACGAGCAGTACTTC,CASSTQNRVSDEQYF